This passage covers 7 T cell receptor beta chains from one sample sequenced in a study of shared clonotypes between healthy human individuals. Clones were sequenced by immunoSEQ multiplex PCR, and TCRdb holds only the in-frame ones, with some missing. The data show around 2.3 million clones, about 94% seen once. Sequencing was performed on naive CD4+ T cells sorted from blood. The subset: CD45RA+ positively selected. The receptors derive from a man aged 18 to 35 in good health.

The V and J genes are TRBV30 and TRBJ1-1; unclear D gene. Germline-derived CDR1 and CDR2 are GTSNPN and SVGIG (reference sequence). The V end was cut by 0 bases, the J end by 4 bases, with 9 bases between. CDR3 size: 13 residues. The CDR3, as DNA: TGTGCCTGGAGTGTACATAAAGGCACTGAAGCTTTCTTT. Encoded protein: CAWSVHKGTEAFF.

This chain links TRBV19 with TRBJ2-5; 12 positions match TRBD2. V gave up 6 bases and J gave up 2 bases; unmatched junction bases: 1. The CDR3 totals 14 residues. Per germline, CDR1 LNHDA and CDR2 SQIVND (reference sequence). In DNA, the CDR3 is TGTGCCAGTAGAGGACTAGCGGGGCAAGAGACCCAGTACTTC. Translated: CASRGLAGQETQYF. Full variable domain (rest looked up from reference TRBV19 and TRBJ2-5): DGGITQSPKYLFRKEGQNVTLSCEQNLNHDAMYWYRQDPGQGLRLIYYSQIVNDFQKGDIAEGYSVSREKKESFPLTVTSAQKNPTAFYLCASRGLAGQETQYFGPGTRLLVL.

The chain carries TRBV5-4 and TRBJ1-1, with 7 bases that match TRBD1. Germline assignment: CDR1 SGHNT and CDR2 YYREEE (reference sequence). The CDR3 is 14 amino acids. The trim removed 3 bases at V and 3 bases at J, leaving 5 bases unmatched. The CDR3, as DNA: TGTGCCAGCAGCTCCACAGGGGTTTACACTGAAGCTTTCTTT. This translates into CASSSTGVYTEAFF.

This clone appeared a single time. This chain links TRBV27 with TRBJ1-1; tentatively, D is TRBD1 (5 bases). Germline V gene sequence: CDR1 MNHEY, CDR2 SMNVEV (reference sequence). The V and J ends lost 7 bases and 0 bases respectively, with 12 bases between them. The length of the CDR3 is 14 residues. As DNA, the CDR3 is TGTGCCAGCAAACGGGGGGTCATGAACACTGAAGCTTTCTTT. Its translation is CASKRGVMNTEAFF.

The V gene is TRBV5-1, the J gene TRBJ1-6; 10 nucleotides align to TRBD1. With 1 base clipped from V and 10 bases from J, the junction kept 5 bases outside the gene matches. The CDR3 is 15 residues long. Germline CDR1 SGHRS, CDR2 YFSETQ. CDR3 sequence: CASSLMDRGNSPLHF. DNA of the CDR3: TGCGCCAGCAGCTTGATGGACAGGGGGAACTCACCCCTCCACTTT.

On this clone: At one of its ends the junction is not consistent with the germline gene, which may arise from a read error. The V gene is TRBV2, the J gene TRBJ2-3; D perhaps matches TRBD1 (5 bases). The CDR3 consists of 12 residues. Germline CDR1 is SNHLY and CDR2 is FYNNEI. CDR3 sequence: CASSAEDIRSLF. The CDR3, as DNA: TGTGCCAGCAGTGCCGAGGACATCCGATCGCTTTTT.

This clone was found once. The chain recombines TRBV4-3 with TRBJ2-1; no firm D call. The CDR3 loop spans 15 amino acids. CDR1 is LGHNA and CDR2 is YSLEER in the germline V gene. Trimming cost V 0 bases and J 5 bases, with 11 bases left between them. As DNA, the CDR3 is TGCGCCAGCAGCCAAGAACGGCTATTGAACAATGAGCAGTTCTTC. Residues: CASSQERLLNNEQFF.